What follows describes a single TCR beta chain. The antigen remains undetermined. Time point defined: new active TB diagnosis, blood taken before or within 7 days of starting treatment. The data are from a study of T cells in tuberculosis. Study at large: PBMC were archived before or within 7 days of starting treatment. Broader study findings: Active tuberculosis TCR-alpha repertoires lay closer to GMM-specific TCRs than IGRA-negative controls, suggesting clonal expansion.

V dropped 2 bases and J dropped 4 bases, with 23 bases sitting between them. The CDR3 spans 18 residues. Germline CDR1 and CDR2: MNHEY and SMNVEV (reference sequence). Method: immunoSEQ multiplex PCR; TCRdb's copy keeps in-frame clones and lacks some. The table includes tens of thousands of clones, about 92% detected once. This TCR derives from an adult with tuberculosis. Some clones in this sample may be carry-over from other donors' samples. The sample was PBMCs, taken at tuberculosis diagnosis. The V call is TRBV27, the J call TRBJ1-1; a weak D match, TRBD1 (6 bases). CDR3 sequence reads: CASSLGGWDMRWGTEAFF. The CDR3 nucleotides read TGTGCCAGCAGTTTAGGGGGCTGGGATATGCGTTGGGGCACTGAAGCTTTCTTT.